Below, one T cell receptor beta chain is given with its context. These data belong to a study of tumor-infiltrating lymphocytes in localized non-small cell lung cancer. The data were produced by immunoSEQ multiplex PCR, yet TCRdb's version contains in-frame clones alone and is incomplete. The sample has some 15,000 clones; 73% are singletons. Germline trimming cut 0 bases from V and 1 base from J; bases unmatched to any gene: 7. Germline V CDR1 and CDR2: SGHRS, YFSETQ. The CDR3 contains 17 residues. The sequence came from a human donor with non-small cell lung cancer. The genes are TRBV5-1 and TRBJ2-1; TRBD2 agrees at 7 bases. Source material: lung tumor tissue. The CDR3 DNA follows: TGCGCCAGCAGCTTGGGATTAGCGGGCCATTCCTACAATGAGCAGTTCTTC. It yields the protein CASSLGLAGHSYNEQFF. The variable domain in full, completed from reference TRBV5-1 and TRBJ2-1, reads KAGVTQTPRYLIKTRGQQVTLSCSPISGHRSVSWYQQTPGQGLQFLFEYFSETQRNKGNFPGRFSGRQFSNSRSEMNVSTLELGDSALYLCASSLGLAGHSYNEQFFGPGTRLTVL.